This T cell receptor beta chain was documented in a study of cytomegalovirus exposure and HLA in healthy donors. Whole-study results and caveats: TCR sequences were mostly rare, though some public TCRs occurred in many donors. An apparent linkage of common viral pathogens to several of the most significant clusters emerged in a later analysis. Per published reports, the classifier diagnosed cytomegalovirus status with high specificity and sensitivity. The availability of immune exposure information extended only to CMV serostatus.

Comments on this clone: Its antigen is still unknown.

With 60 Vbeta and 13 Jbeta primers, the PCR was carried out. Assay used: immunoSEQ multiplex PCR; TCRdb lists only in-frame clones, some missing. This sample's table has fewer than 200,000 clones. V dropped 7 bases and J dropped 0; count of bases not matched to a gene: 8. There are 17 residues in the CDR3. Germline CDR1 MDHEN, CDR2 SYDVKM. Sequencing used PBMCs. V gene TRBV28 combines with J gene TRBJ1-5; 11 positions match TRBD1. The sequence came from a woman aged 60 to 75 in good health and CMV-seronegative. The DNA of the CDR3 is TGTGCCAGCACTGGACAGGGGGCTTCGTATAGCAATCAGCCCCAGCATTTT. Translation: CASTGQGASYSNQPQHF. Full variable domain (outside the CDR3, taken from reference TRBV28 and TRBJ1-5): DVKVTQSSRYLVKRTGEKVFLECVQDMDHENMFWYRQDPGLGLRLIYFSYDVKMKEKGDIPEGYSVSREKKERFSLILESASTNQTSMYLCASTGQGASYSNQPQHFGDGTRLSIL.